A selection of T cell receptor beta chains follows, all from one sample in a study of shared clonotypes between healthy human individuals. Sequencing was performed with immunoSEQ multiplex PCR; in TCRdb, only in-frame clones are kept and a portion is missing. The sample has roughly 570,000 clones; about 98% are singletons. Sequencing was done on a sample of naive CD8+ T cells sorted from blood. Source of these receptors: a man aged 25-45 years in good health. Both conserved end residues are part of each CDR3. Fields, in order: D gene, clone size, V gene, J gene, CDR3 protein, CDR3 DNA. D genes are given only for firm matches. Some rows mark clone size as missing; the rest say once, few, many or name a class of expanded clone.

TRBD2	NA	TRBV7-9	TRBJ2-2	CASSSMTSGSWEAGELFF	TGTGCCAGCAGCTCGATGACTAGCGGGAGTTGGGAGGCCGGGGAGCTGTTTTTT
TRBD1	NA	TRBV13	TRBJ1-1	CASSLVRTGGVSAFF	TGTGCCAGCAGCTTAGTCCGGACAGGGGGCGTTTCGGCTTTCTTT
NA	NA	TRBV28	TRBJ1-1	CASRIQGNTEAFF	TGTGCCAGCAGGATACAGGGGAACACTGAAGCTTTCTTT
TRBD1	NA	TRBV5-6	TRBJ1-1	CASSFRDRGPGTEAFF	TGTGCCAGCAGCTTCCGGGACAGGGGGCCGGGTACTGAAGCTTTCTTT
TRBD2	once	TRBV11-2	TRBJ2-7	CASSLGPTSELYEQYF	TGTGCCAGCAGCTTAGGGCCTACTAGCGAGCTCTACGAGCAGTACTTC
NA	NA	TRBV19	TRBJ2-7	CASNQRPTDYEQYF	TGTGCCAGTAATCAACGACCGACAGACTACGAGCAGTACTTC
NA	NA	TRBV27	TRBJ2-7	CASSFGYEQYF	TGTGCCAGCAGTTTCGGCTACGAGCAGTACTTC
TRBD2	NA	TRBV7-3	TRBJ2-3	CASSLPGSGTTDTQYF	TGTGCCAGCAGCCTGCCGGGTAGCGGGACCACAGATACGCAGTATTTT
TRBD1	NA	TRBV11-3	TRBJ2-3	CASSWTGTTTDTQYF	TGTGCCAGCAGCTGGACAGGCACTACCACAGATACGCAGTATTTT
NA	NA	TRBV7-9	TRBJ2-5	CASSFQGGETQYF	TGTGCCAGCAGCTTCCAGGGAGGAGAGACCCAGTACTTC
TRBD1	NA	TRBV9	TRBJ1-1	CASSTMTGEGTEAFF	TGTGCCAGCAGCACTATGACAGGGGAAGGAACTGAAGCTTTCTTT
TRBD1	NA	TRBV28	TRBJ2-2	CASSYRDRESGELFF	TGTGCCAGCAGTTACCGGGACAGGGAGTCCGGGGAGCTGTTTTTT
NA	NA	TRBV6-1	TRBJ2-2	CASRGPGELFF	TGTGCCAGCAGAGGCCCCGGGGAGCTGTTTTTT
NA	NA	TRBV7-6	TRBJ1-1	CASSHNGVVNTEAFF	TGTGCCAGCAGCCATAATGGGGTGGTGAACACTGAAGCTTTCTTT
TRBD2	once	TRBV10-3	TRBJ2-3	CAISELAGSTDTQYF	TGTGCCATCAGTGAGCTAGCGGGCTCCACAGATACGCAGTATTTT
NA	NA	TRBV5-5	TRBJ2-1	CASSPGEGGYNEQFF	TGTGCCAGCAGCCCCGGGGAGGGGGGTTACAATGAGCAGTTCTTC